One T cell receptor beta chain is described in this entry. This sample stems from a study of blood T cell repertoires in COVID-19. The CDR3 spans 15 residues. The J segment lost 4 bases and the V segment lost 0 bases, leaving 4 bases of the junction unmatched. Per germline, CDR1 SEHNR and CDR2 FQNEAQ (reference sequence). TCRdb's copy holds only in-frame clones and misses some; the assay was immunoSEQ multiplex PCR. The table records just over 300,000 clones, approximately 84% of them present only once. Allocation to cohorts depended on clinical history reported by the participants. V and J are TRBV7-9 and TRBJ1-1, with TRBD1 identical over 8 bases. Specimen: PBMCs or T cells enriched from blood (not recorded which). This receptor was identified in a man aged 25-45 years who had recovered from COVID-19. The chain's CDR3 is CASSLALTGGTEAFF. The CDR3 nucleotides are TGTGCCAGCAGCTTAGCTCTTACAGGGGGCACTGAAGCTTTCTTT.